This T cell receptor (beta chain) came from a study of blood T cell repertoires in COVID-19. Whole-study context: Spain, Italy and the United States supplied samples that represented acute and convalescent COVID-19. Sample material is recorded as cDNA or gDNA derived from T cells, B-cell-depleted T cells, or PBMCs.

Germline CDR1 and CDR2: KGHSH and LQKENI. The CDR3 loop spans 14 amino acids. V was trimmed by 2 bases and J by 2 bases, leaving 9 bases between them. In the source study's methods: Reference gene primers were amplified, and this amplification served to estimate nucleated cell counts. TCRdb's copy holds only in-frame clones and misses some; the assay was immunoSEQ multiplex PCR. Clone size and V and J calls were adopted from that table, with D and trimming inferred from the DNA. The data hold about 65,000 clones, with about 93% observed a single time. The specimen sequenced was peripheral blood. The source is a man between 65 and 80 years old with active COVID-19. The rearrangement uses TRBV18 and TRBJ1-1, with D perhaps matching TRBD1 (5 bases). The CDR3 nucleotides read TGTGCCAGCTCACCAGGCAGGGCTAACACTGAAGCTTTCTTT. Its protein is CASSPGRANTEAFF.